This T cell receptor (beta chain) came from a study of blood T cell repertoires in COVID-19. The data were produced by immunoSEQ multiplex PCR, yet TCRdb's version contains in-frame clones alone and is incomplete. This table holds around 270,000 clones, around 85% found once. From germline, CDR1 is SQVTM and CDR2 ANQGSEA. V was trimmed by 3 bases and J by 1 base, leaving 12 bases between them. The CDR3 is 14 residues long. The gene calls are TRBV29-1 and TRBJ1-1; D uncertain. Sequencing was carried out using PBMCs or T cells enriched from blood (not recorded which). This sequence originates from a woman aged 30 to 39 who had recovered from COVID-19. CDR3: CSVDVMGKNTEAFF. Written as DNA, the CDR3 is TGCAGCGTTGACGTAATGGGCAAGAACACTGAAGCTTTCTTT.